This T cell receptor (beta chain) was sequenced during a study of T cells in Graves' hyperthyroidism and ophthalmopathy. General study points: Peripheral blood also featured most of the thyroid clonotypes expanded above 0.001.

Ophthalmopathy patients showed a Clinical Activity Score of at least 3, NOSPECS grade of at least 4 and duration under 3 months. The germline gives CDR1 MGHRA, CDR2 YSYEKL. The V gene end was trimmed by 2 bases and the J gene end by 3 bases; junction bases not matched to a gene: 4. The CDR3 totals 14 residues. This clonotype was picked up many times. Its antigen is not identified. RNA transcripts provided the source from which TCR beta CDR3 regions were amplified. First-round RT-PCR targeting the TCR CDR3 was performed with the HTBI primer set. TCRdb reanalysed the multiplex PCR reads using MiXCR and keeps one entry per CDR3 protein. The sample comprises about 640,000 distinct CDR3 sequences, more than 12% of which are singletons, and 9.5% to 15% rests with the top ten.

The clonotype comes from a woman aged 45-60 years with Graves' ophthalmopathy. Material: blood. The J gene is TRBJ2-7, the V gene TRBV4-1; 7 positions match TRBD1. As DNA, the CDR3 is TGCGCCAGCAGCCAACCGGACAGGAGCTACGAGCAGTACTTC. Its translation is CASSQPDRSYEQYF.